Presented here are 30 T cell receptor beta chains from one specimen sequenced in a study of blood T cells in healthy people across ages. A J-beta primer mix and a sample-barcoded 5' primer were used in a second PCR of about 7 to 11 cycles. TCRdb recomputed calls from the 5' RACE reads with MiXCR, one row per CDR3 protein. The sample consists of approximately 940,000 distinct CDR3 sequences, about 48% of them appearing once. Material: blood. These receptors were taken from a man aged 25 to 40 in good health.

The rearrangement links TRBV24-1 to TRBJ1-4; D uncertain. Per the germline V gene, CDR1 is KGHDR and CDR2 is SFDVKD. This CDR3 region has 13 residues. Trimming took off 7 bases at V and 0 bases at J, with 5 bases between the two ends. The CDR3 nucleotides read TGTGCCACCAGAGACCCAACTAATGAAAAACTGTTTTTT. Its protein product is CATRDPTNEKLFF.

J is TRBJ2-7 and V is TRBV20-1, with 8 bases fitting TRBD2. Germline V gives CDR1 DFQATT, CDR2 SNEGSKA (reference sequence). CDR3 length: 14 residues. Trimming took 0 bases from V and 3 from J; bases not matched to a gene: 4. This chain's CDR3 is CSARDGTSGYEQYF. Written as DNA, the CDR3 is TGCAGTGCTAGAGACGGGACTAGTGGCTACGAGCAGTACTTC.

V usage is TRBV7-2 and J usage is TRBJ2-1; D is unclear. This CDR3 spans 12 amino acids. The germline CDR1 and CDR2 sequences are SGHTA and FQGNSA. V lost 5 bases, J lost 12 bases, and 14 bases lay in between. Written as DNA, the CDR3 is TGTGCCAGCAGCGCTCGACCGAGATGGCAGTTCTTC. Encoded protein: CASSARPRWQFF.

The rearrangement uses TRBV7-9 and TRBJ2-7; D unclear. Trimming took off 6 bases at V and 3 bases at J, with 12 bases between the two ends. The CDR3 is 13 amino acids. The germline V gene encodes CDR1 SEHNR and CDR2 FQNEAQ (reference sequence). The DNA of the CDR3 is TGTGCCAGCAGGCAAGACACCGACTACGAGCAGTACTTC. It specifies CASRQDTDYEQYF.

There are a few counts of this clonotype. The CDR3 loop reads CASSRTTGLSNQPQHF. The CDR3 coding sequence is TGTGCCAGTAGCCGTACGACAGGGTTAAGCAATCAGCCCCAGCATTTT. The V and J genes are TRBV5-8 and TRBJ1-5; 7 bases agree with TRBD1. Losses at the gene ends were 8 bases for V and 1 base for J; bases not matched to a gene: 12. Germline V gene lookup returns CDR1 SGHTS and CDR2 YDEGEE. The CDR3 totals 16 residues.

The rearrangement links TRBV30 to TRBJ1-1; weak D call: TRBD1 (6 bases). Trimming took 7 bases from V and 4 from J, leaving 16 bases between them. Germline assignment: CDR1 GTSNPN and CDR2 SVGIG (reference sequence). CDR3 length: 13 residues. CDR3 region: CALIQGGRTEAFF. The CDR3 DNA reads as TGTGCCTTAATACAGGGAGGCCGCACTGAAGCTTTCTTT.

For this clonotype: A much larger clone differs from this one at a single base, so this may be a read error. CDR3 DNA: TGTGCCAGCAGTTTAAAGAATTCACCCCTCCACTTT. It specifies CASSLKNSPLHF. J is TRBJ1-6 and V is TRBV6-2 or TRBV6-3; no clear D. V was cut by 4 bases and J by 7 bases, with 5 bases left in between. Germline-derived CDR1 and CDR2 are MNHEY and SVGEGT. The CDR3 extends over 12 amino acids.

This clonotype showed up just once. The junction and the germline gene differ at one end; a read error may be behind it. This chain links TRBV11-2 with TRBJ2-3, with 7 bases identical to TRBD2. The germline CDR1 and CDR2 sequences are SGHAT and FQNNGV. There are 17 residues in the CDR3. CDR3 amino acids: CANSLDLASGYTDTQYF. CDR3 in DNA: TGTGCCAACAGCTTAGATCTGGCTAGCGGCTACACAGATACGCAGTATTTT.

The V call is TRBV6-5, the J call TRBJ1-5; D perhaps matches TRBD1 (5 bases). This CDR3 comprises 14 residues. Germline V gene lookup returns CDR1 MNHEY and CDR2 SVGAGI. Trimming pared 2 bases from V and 4 bases from J, leaving 9 bases between. The CDR3 DNA reads as TGTGCCAGCAGTTACGGTCCAGGGAATCAGCCCCAGCATTTT. Residues: CASSYGPGNQPQHF.

The chain recombines TRBV9 with TRBJ2-6, with D maybe TRBD1 (5 bases). CDR1 is SGDLS and CDR2 is YYNGEE in the germline V gene. The CDR3 has 15 residues. V gave up 0 bases and J gave up 4 bases, with 8 bases separating them. The CDR3 reads CASSVVGAGANVLTF. CDR3 sequence (DNA): TGTGCCAGCAGCGTAGTAGGGGCCGGGGCCAACGTCCTGACTTTC.

The V gene is TRBV27, the J gene TRBJ1-2; D may be TRBD1 (6 bases). Between the trimmed V and J ends, which lost 10 bases and 8 bases, there was a span of 17 bases. The germline V gene encodes CDR1 MNHEY and CDR2 SMNVEV (reference sequence). The CDR3 has 12 amino acids. The CDR3 DNA reads TGTGCCACTGGAGGGGGAGGCGAGGGCTACACCTTC. As protein: CATGGGGEGYTF.

V usage is TRBV6-6 and J usage is TRBJ2-4; D remains unclear. The CDR3 is 12 residues long. CDR1 is MNHNY, CDR2 SVGAGI, per germline (reference sequence). Trimming took off 8 bases at V and 5 bases at J, with 10 bases between the two ends. DNA of the CDR3: TGTGCCAGCGGGCACATAGAAAACATTCAGTACTTC. Translated, it gives CASGHIENIQYF.

The rearrangement uses TRBV7-2 and TRBJ2-3; 12 bases map to TRBD2. Germline V lookup: CDR1 SGHTA, CDR2 FQGNSA. Trimming cost V 6 bases and J 2 bases; bases outside gene matches: 6. The CDR3 runs to 16 residues. The CDR3 loop reads CASRLTSGGPTDTQYF. Written as DNA, the CDR3 is TGTGCCAGCAGACTTACTAGCGGGGGGCCCACAGATACGCAGTATTTT.

The genes are TRBV12-3 or TRBV12-4 and TRBJ1-5; D gene ambiguous. This CDR3 has 16 amino acids. V shed 7 bases and J shed 0 bases, with 16 bases lying between them. The CDR3 sequence is CASTTSGTNSNQPQHF. The CDR3 bases are TGTGCCAGCACCACCAGCGGAACGAATAGCAATCAGCCCCAGCATTTT.

This clonotype has a count of ten or more. The J gene is TRBJ2-7, the V gene TRBV5-1; tentative D call: TRBD1 (6 bases). This CDR3 comprises 15 residues. The germline CDR1 and CDR2 sequences are SGHRS and YFSETQ. Trimming took 2 bases from V and 4 from J, leaving 16 bases between them. Here the CDR3 DNA reads TGCGCCAGCAGCTTACTCCGGGACAAGCTATACGAGCAGTACTTC. It codes for CASSLLRDKLYEQYF.

The genes are TRBV10-3 and TRBJ1-2, with TRBD1 as a possible D gene (5 bases). The CDR3 runs to 14 residues. Germline CDR1 ENHRY, CDR2 SYGVKD. Trimming took off 2 bases at V and 6 bases at J, with 13 bases between the two ends. CDR3 DNA: TGTGCCATCAGTGAGAGGGGCGTTTTCAATGGCTACACCTTC. It yields the protein CAISERGVFNGYTF.

This clonotype has more than one count but fewer than ten. The chain links TRBV12-3 or TRBV12-4 to TRBJ2-7; 7 nucleotides align to TRBD2. This CDR3 is 14 amino acids long. With 3 bases clipped from V and 3 bases from J, the junction kept 5 bases outside the gene matches. In nucleotides, the CDR3 is TGTGCCAGCAGTTTTGGGCGGGGGAGCTACGAGCAGTACTTC. Protein product: CASSFGRGSYEQYF.

This clonotype came up a few times. The V gene is TRBV4-1, the J gene TRBJ2-3; D tentatively reads TRBD1 or TRBD2 (5 bases each). CDR3 length: 16 residues. Between the trimmed V and J ends, which lost 2 bases and 4 bases, there was a span of 16 bases. Germline V gene lookup returns CDR1 MGHRA and CDR2 YSYEKL. The CDR3 DNA reads as TGCGCCAGCAGCCAACCCGAAGGTTGGGGACCAGATACGCAGTATTTT. Protein product: CASSQPEGWGPDTQYF.

The chain couples TRBV12-3 or TRBV12-4 to TRBJ2-2, with D uncertain. V was pared by 3 bases and J by 4 bases, with 12 bases between. The CDR3 spans 15 residues. The CDR3 DNA sequence: TGTGCCAGCAGTTTGGTCCGGGCCGCCACCGGGGAGCTGTTTTTT. Translation: CASSLVRAATGELFF.

The J gene is TRBJ2-2, the V gene TRBV20-1; no clear D. The V end was cut by 2 bases, the J end by 0 bases, with 13 bases between. The V gene's germline CDR1 is DFQATT and CDR2 SNEGSKA (reference sequence). The CDR3 totals 16 residues. The DNA for the CDR3 is TGCAGTGCTAGACCTTGGGAAAGGACGAACACCGGGGAGCTGTTTTTT. This encodes CSARPWERTNTGELFF.

This clonotype was observed a few times. This chain connects TRBV20-1 to TRBJ2-1; 12 bases fit TRBD2. The CDR3 has 16 amino acids. Germline trimming cut 0 bases from V and 3 bases from J; bases unmatched to any gene: 3. CDR1 is DFQATT, CDR2 SNEGSKA, per germline (reference sequence). The CDR3 protein is CSARDPSGGVYNEQFF. As DNA, the CDR3 is TGCAGTGCTAGAGATCCTAGCGGGGGGGTCTACAATGAGCAGTTCTTC.

This clonotype appeared a few times. V gene TRBV6-6 combines with J gene TRBJ2-7, with 13 bases lining up with TRBD2. The CDR3 covers 15 residues. Germline CDR1 is MNHNY and CDR2 is SVGAGI (reference sequence). V lost 5 bases and J lost 5; bases outside the gene matches: 6. The CDR3 DNA reads as TGTGCCAGCAGTCGACTAGCGGGGGGAGAAGACGAGCAGTACTTC. Translation: CASSRLAGGEDEQYF.

Note on this clonotype: Relative to the germline gene, one junction end is altered; a read error may explain this. The chain is built from TRBV20-1 and TRBJ2-3, with D uncertain. The CDR3 length is 14 residues. CDR1 and CDR2 (germline): DFQATT, SNEGSKA (reference sequence). CDR3 in amino acids: CSASDARRTDAQYF. The DNA of the CDR3 is TGCAGTGCTAGTGATGCCCGCCGCACAGATGCGCAGTATTTT.

This chain connects TRBV27 to TRBJ1-4, with a weak D call TRBD1 (5 bases). Per the germline V gene, CDR1 is MNHEY and CDR2 is SMNVEV (reference sequence). Trimming pared 3 bases from V and 14 bases from J, leaving 13 bases between. The CDR3 is made up of 12 amino acids. The CDR3 region is CASSFRGDRLFF. The CDR3 DNA is TGTGCCAGCAGTTTTAGAGGGGATCGGCTGTTTTTT.

A single count supports this clonotype. The chain has TRBV25-1 and TRBJ2-3; maybe TRBD1 (5 bases). V lost 2 bases and J 4 bases, leaving 13 bases between the germline ends. Germline V gene sequence: CDR1 MGHDK, CDR2 SYGVNS. There are 15 residues in the CDR3. The CDR3 loop reads CASSEPGSGSDTQYF. DNA of the CDR3: TGTGCCAGCAGTGAACCCGGTTCAGGGTCAGATACGCAGTATTTT.

Only one count was recorded for this clonotype. V gene TRBV20-1 combines with J gene TRBJ2-7; D gene ambiguous. The V end was cut by 3 bases, the J end by 0 bases, with 9 bases between. This CDR3 is 13 amino acids long. Germline V gene sequence: CDR1 DFQATT, CDR2 SNEGSKA (reference sequence). CDR3 sequence: CSASPPPSYEQYF. The CDR3, as DNA: TGCAGTGCTAGTCCGCCACCCTCCTACGAGCAGTACTTC.

This clonotype was counted ten times or more. The V and J genes are TRBV11-2 and TRBJ2-5; D unclear. Trimming removed 8 bases from V and 4 bases from J, with 23 bases in between. This CDR3 region has 16 residues. Per the germline V gene, CDR1 is SGHAT and CDR2 is FQNNGV. CDR3: CASGQTPTLLGETQYF. DNA for the CDR3: TGTGCCAGCGGTCAAACCCCGACCCTATTGGGAGAGACCCAGTACTTC.

This clonotype appeared once. V is TRBV4-3 and J is TRBJ2-7; either TRBD1 or TRBD2 may supply D (5 bases each). The CDR3 is 17 amino acids. The germline V and J ends were trimmed by 0 bases and 1 base, with 16 bases remaining between them. Germline CDR1 is LGHNA and CDR2 is YSLEER. The CDR3 DNA reads TGCGCCAGCAGCCAAGAGAGCCGGGACGGCCAATCCTACGAGCAGTACTTC. Protein sequence: CASSQESRDGQSYEQYF.

In this sample, this clonotype turned up a few times. The chain has TRBV4-2 and TRBJ1-2; D might be TRBD1 (6 bases). The V gene's germline CDR1 is LGHNA and CDR2 YNFKEQ. The V and J ends lost 4 bases and 0 bases respectively, with 9 bases between them. The CDR3 runs 14 residues. The CDR3 coding sequence is TGTGCCAGCAGCCCAGGGGTAGCTAACTATGGCTACACCTTC. It specifies CASSPGVANYGYTF.

The sample holds a few counts of this clonotype. This sequence joins TRBV4-2 and TRBJ2-5; D uncertain. There are 15 residues in the CDR3. Germline assignment: CDR1 LGHNA and CDR2 YNFKEQ. Trimming removed 0 bases at V and 1 base at J, with 9 bases between. The CDR3 loop is CASSQERKVQETQYF. DNA for the CDR3: TGTGCCAGCAGCCAAGAACGGAAGGTCCAAGAGACCCAGTACTTC.